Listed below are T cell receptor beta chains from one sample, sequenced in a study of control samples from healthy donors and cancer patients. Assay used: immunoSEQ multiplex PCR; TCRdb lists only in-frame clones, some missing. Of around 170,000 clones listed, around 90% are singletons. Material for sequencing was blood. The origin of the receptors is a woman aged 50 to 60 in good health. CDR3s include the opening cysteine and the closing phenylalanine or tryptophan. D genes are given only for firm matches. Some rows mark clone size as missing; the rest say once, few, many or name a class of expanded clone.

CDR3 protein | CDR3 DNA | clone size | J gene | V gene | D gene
CASSPRRGPNEKLFF | TGTGCCAGCTCACCACGGAGGGGTCCTAATGAAAAACTGTTTTTT | - | TRBJ1-4 | TRBV18 | -
CASSFSSGGTDTQYF | TGTGCCAGCAGCTTTTCCTCAGGGGGCACAGATACGCAGTATTTT | - | TRBJ2-3 | TRBV5-8 | -
CASSLVVAVYKGELFF | TGTGCCAGCAGCTTAGTTGTGGCGGTCTACAAGGGGGAGCTGTTTTTT | - | TRBJ2-2 | TRBV7-6 | -
CASSSFSGSGGEQFF | TGTGCCAGCAGCTCATTTAGCGGGAGCGGGGGAGAGCAGTTCTTC | - | TRBJ2-1 | TRBV7-2 | TRBD2
CASTLPGRWNEQFF | TGTGCCAGCACACTGCCCGGGAGATGGAATGAGCAGTTCTTC | few | TRBJ2-1 | TRBV28 | -
CASSYTALQGSNEQYF | TGTGCCAGCAGCTACACCGCCCTACAGGGATCCAACGAGCAGTACTTC | once | TRBJ2-7 | TRBV28 | -
CASSQGNSGGAEQFF | TGTGCCAGCAGCCAAGGGAATAGCGGGGGGGCCGAGCAGTTCTTC | once | TRBJ2-1 | TRBV3-1/TRBV3-2 | TRBD2
CASSSQGGSDTQYF | TGCGCCAGCAGCTCACAGGGGGGGTCAGATACGCAGTATTTT | once | TRBJ2-3 | TRBV5-1 | -
CAWSAQETQYF | TGTGCCTGGAGTGCGCAAGAGACCCAGTACTTC | - | TRBJ2-5 | TRBV30 | -
CASSPRLGQQNYNEQFF | TGTGCCAGTAGCCCACGACTGGGACAGCAAAACTACAATGAGCAGTTCTTC | - | TRBJ2-1 | TRBV19 | TRBD1